This T cell receptor (beta chain) was captured by sequencing in a study of blood T cell repertoires in COVID-19. Study in general: T cells, B-cell-depleted T cells, or PBMCs provided the cDNA or gDNA that served as material.

The method was immunoSEQ multiplex PCR; TCRdb's version includes in-frame clones alone and lacks a portion of them. Of 200,000 to 250,000 clones in the sample, 83% were seen once. This CDR3 contains 15 residues. Germline V gene data show CDR1 as KGHSY and CDR2 as FQNENV. V dropped 4 bases and J dropped 7; count of bases not matched to a gene: 10. This chain links TRBV16 with TRBJ1-5, with TRBD1 identical over 7 bases. This TCR was recovered from a woman in her 30s with COVID-19, enrolled during active disease. Sequences were obtained from peripheral blood. CDR3 DNA: TGTGCCAGCAGCCCCGCGACAGGGACGGAACAGCCCCAGCATTTT. Residues: CASSPATGTEQPQHF.